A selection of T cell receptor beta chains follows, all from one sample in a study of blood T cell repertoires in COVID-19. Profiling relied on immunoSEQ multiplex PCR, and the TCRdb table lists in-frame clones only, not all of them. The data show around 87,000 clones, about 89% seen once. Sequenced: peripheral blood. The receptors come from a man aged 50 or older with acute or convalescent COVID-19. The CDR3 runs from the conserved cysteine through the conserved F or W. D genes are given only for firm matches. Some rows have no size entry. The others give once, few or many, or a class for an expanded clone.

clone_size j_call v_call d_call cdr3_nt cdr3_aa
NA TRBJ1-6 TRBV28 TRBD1 TGTGCCAGCAGACTCGGACAGGGGGCAGGTTCACCCCTCCACTTT CASRLGQGAGSPLHF
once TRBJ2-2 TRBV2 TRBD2 TGTGCCAGCACAGGACAGGGGACTAGCGGGACCTACACCGGGGAGCTGTTTTTT CASTGQGTSGTYTGELFF
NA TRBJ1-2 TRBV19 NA TGTGCCAGTAGTATGACAGGCGTTCTGGGCTACACCTTC CASSMTGVLGYTF
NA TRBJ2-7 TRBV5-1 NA TGCGCCAGCGGATCAGGGGTGTATCGAGGAGAGCAGTACTTC CASGSGVYRGEQYF
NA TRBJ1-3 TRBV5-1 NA TGCGCCAGCAGCGAACGCAGCTCTGGAAACACCATATATTTT CASSERSSGNTIYF
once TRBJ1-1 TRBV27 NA TGTGCCAGCAGTCCCTATTCCAGGACTGAAGCTTTCTTT CASSPYSRTEAFF
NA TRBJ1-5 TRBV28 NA TGTGCCAGCAGAACCAGGGCCCTCACCACTCAGCCCCAGCATTTT CASRTRALTTQPQHF
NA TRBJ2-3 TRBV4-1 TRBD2 TGCGCCAGCAGCAAGACTAGCGGGGGGACCCCACTTAGCACAGATACGCAGTATTTT CASSKTSGGTPLSTDTQYF
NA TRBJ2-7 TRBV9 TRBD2 TGTGCCAGCAGCGTACCGGGACTAGCGGGGAGCTCCTACGAGCAGTACTTC CASSVPGLAGSSYEQYF
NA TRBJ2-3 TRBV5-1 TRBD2 TGCGCCAGCAGCTTGGCGGGAGCGGGGGGGCCAGCCACCGCCCACGCAGATACGCAGTATTTT CASSLAGAGGPATAHADTQYF
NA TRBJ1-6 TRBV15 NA TGTGCCACCAGCAGAGATTCGACAGGCGGCCTCCACTTT CATSRDSTGGLHF
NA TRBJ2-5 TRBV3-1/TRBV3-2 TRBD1 TGTGCCAGCAGCCAGGACAGGGGGGACGAGACCCAGTACTTC CASSQDRGDETQYF
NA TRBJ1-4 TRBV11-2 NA TGTGCCAGCAGCTTAGGATTGAGTAATGAAAAACTGTTTTTT CASSLGLSNEKLFF
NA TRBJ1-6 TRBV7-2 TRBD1 TGTGCCAGCAGCTCCCGTACGACAGGGGTGTATCCACCCCTCCACTTT CASSSRTTGVYPPLHF
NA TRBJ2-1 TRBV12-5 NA TGTGCTAGTGGTTTGCCCTCGGGGGTGCAGTTCTTC CASGLPSGVQFF
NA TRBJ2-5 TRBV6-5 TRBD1 TGTGCCAGCAGTTACTCGCAGGGGGCTGGAGAGACCCAGTACTTC CASSYSQGAGETQYF
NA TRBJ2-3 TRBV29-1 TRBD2 TGCAGCGCCAAGGTGGGACTAGCGCTGGGTACGCAGTATTTT CSAKVGLALGTQYF